What follows are 9 T cell receptor beta chains derived from one specimen sequenced in a study of early T cells in non-severe SARS-CoV-2 infection. TCRdb re-called the 5' RACE reads through MiXCR, storing one row per CDR3 protein. The sample lists about 70,000 distinct CDR3 sequences, 12% occurring once. The starting material was whole blood, obtained at baseline. Receptors were obtained from an adult who was a healthcare worker with PCR-confirmed SARS-CoV-2 infection or an uninfected control (not recorded which). The donor label of this sample is uncertain.

The gene calls are TRBV20-1 and TRBJ2-3; the D gene is possibly TRBD1 (6 bases). Germline V gene lookup returns CDR1 DFQATT and CDR2 SNEGSKA (reference sequence). The CDR3 covers 11 residues. CDR3 nucleotides: TGCAGAACATATAGGGGGAATACGCAGTATTTT. It specifies CRTYRGNTQYF.

The chain uses TRBV27 and TRBJ2-1, with D unclear. This CDR3 contains 15 residues. V lost 2 bases to trimming and J lost 10 bases, with 18 bases between them. Germline V lookup: CDR1 MNHEY, CDR2 SMNVEV (reference sequence). The CDR3 reads CASSLVYGSYGEQFF. CDR3 DNA sequence: TGTGCCAGCAGTTTAGTTTATGGCAGCTACGGAGAGCAGTTCTTC.

The rearrangement uses TRBV12-3 or TRBV12-4 and TRBJ1-2, with D possibly matching TRBD1 (5 bases). V was shortened by 6 bases and J by 3 bases, with 14 bases between the two germline ends. The CDR3 sequence is 14 residues long. The CDR3 DNA sequence: TGTGCCAGCAGCCGGGGGAGCAGACACTATGGCTACACCTTC. It codes for CASSRGSRHYGYTF.

The chain uses TRBV4-1 and TRBJ1-5, with D hard to call. The CDR3 covers 14 residues. CDR1 is MGHRA and CDR2 is YSYEKL in the germline V gene. The V gene lost 5 bases and the J gene lost 3 bases, with 11 bases spanning the gap. The CDR3 protein is CASSYRGINQPQHF. The CDR3 bases are TGCGCCAGCAGCTATCGGGGTATCAATCAGCCCCAGCATTTT.

In this sample, this clonotype turned up a few times. This chain connects TRBV18 to TRBJ2-1; unclear D gene. CDR3 length equals 12 residues. Germline CDR1 and CDR2: KGHSH and LQKENI. V shed 3 bases and J shed 5 bases, with 5 bases lying between them. The DNA of the CDR3 is TGTGCCAGCTCACCGGTGAACAATGAGCAGTTCTTC. This gives the protein CASSPVNNEQFF.

This sequence joins TRBV7-8 and TRBJ2-3; the match to TRBD1 covers 7 bases. V lost 2 bases, J lost 7 bases, and 9 bases stayed unmatched. The CDR3 extends over 15 amino acids. Germline assignment: CDR1 SGHVS and CDR2 FQNEAQ. This CDR3 reads CASSLLRGTVNTQYF. The CDR3 DNA reads TGTGCCAGCAGCTTACTCAGGGGGACGGTTAATACGCAGTATTTT.

This clonotype was recorded at least ten times. The chain recombines TRBV27 with TRBJ2-3; the match to TRBD2 covers 11 bases. This CDR3 comprises 17 residues. With V trimmed by 0 bases and J by 4 bases, 6 bases remained unmatched. The germline V gene has CDR1 MNHEY and CDR2 SMNVEV (reference sequence). The DNA for the CDR3 is TGTGCCAGCAGTTTATCGAGAACTAGCGGGAGTTCAGATACGCAGTATTTT. It specifies CASSLSRTSGSSDTQYF.

The table lists this clonotype with a few counts. The CDR3 is CSAHPGGRTEAFF. The CDR3 nucleotides read TGCAGTGCGCATCCAGGGGGCCGGACTGAAGCTTTCTTT. V is TRBV20-1 and J is TRBJ1-1; TRBD1 matches 8 bases. This CDR3 comprises 13 residues. Germline CDR1 reads DFQATT; CDR2 reads SNEGSKA (reference sequence). V lost 6 bases, J lost 5 bases, and 8 bases stayed unmatched.

This clonotype has ten or more counts. V gene TRBV12-3 or TRBV12-4 combines with J gene TRBJ2-7; D is possibly TRBD1 or TRBD2 (5 bases each). Trimming pared 4 bases from V and 7 bases from J, leaving 14 bases between. CDR3 length: 13 amino acids. CDR3 nucleotides: TGTGCCAGCAGTTGGGGACCTTACGCAGAGCAGTACTTC. This gives the protein CASSWGPYAEQYF.